These 17 T cell receptor beta chains originate from one sample sequenced in a study of blood T cell repertoires in COVID-19. TCRdb's copy holds only in-frame clones and misses some; the assay was immunoSEQ multiplex PCR. The sample holds about 60,000 clones; about 88% are singletons and the top ten take over 3%. The source material was peripheral blood. These receptors were taken from a man between 65 and 85 years old with acute or convalescent COVID-19.

V gene TRBV7-6 combines with J gene TRBJ2-5, with 12 bases matching TRBD2. The junction had 6 bases not matched to a gene; V was cut back by 5 bases and J by 5 bases. CDR1 and CDR2 from the germline V gene are SGHVS and FNYEAQ. This CDR3 is built from 15 residues. CDR3 bases: TGTGCCAGCAGCCCCCCTAGCGGGGGGGCGGAGACCCAGTACTTC. Translation: CASSPPSGGAETQYF. The complete variable domain, with remaining parts taken from reference TRBV7-6 and TRBJ2-5, reads GAGVSQSPRYKVTKRGQDVALRCDPISGHVSLYWYRQALGQGPEFLTYFNYEAQQDKSGLPNDRFSAERPEGSISTLTIQRTEQRDSAMYRCASSPPSGGAETQYFGPGTRLLVL.

The CDR3 is CASSGQGDTIYF. CDR3 bases: TGTGCCAGTAGTGGACAGGGGGACACCATATATTTT. The chain is built from TRBV19 and TRBJ1-3; 10 bases map to TRBD1. Trimming took 5 bases from V and 8 from J; bases not matched to a gene: 0. The germline V gene has CDR1 LNHDA and CDR2 SQIVND (reference sequence). The CDR3 length is 12 residues.

The rearrangement joins TRBV4-3 to TRBJ1-2; 8 bases agree with TRBD1. Germline loops: CDR1 LGHNA, CDR2 YSLEER. V shed 2 bases and J 7 bases; nucleotides not matched to a gene: 6. The CDR3 consists of 14 residues. This CDR3 is CASSQQRTGFGYTF. DNA of the CDR3: TGCGCCAGCAGCCAACAGCGGACAGGGTTTGGCTACACCTTC.

This rearrangement joins TRBV12-3 or TRBV12-4 to TRBJ2-7; perhaps TRBD2 as D (6 bases). Trimming pared 3 bases from V and 4 bases from J, leaving 7 bases between. This CDR3 has 12 residues. The CDR3 region has the DNA TGTGCCAGCAGTTTCGGGGGTTACGAGCAGTACTTC. It translates to CASSFGGYEQYF.

In this sample, this clone is medium-sized. This chain uses TRBV11-1 with TRBJ2-5; the D is unclear. V dropped 2 bases and J dropped 5 bases, with 12 bases sitting between them. Germline lookup yields CDR1 SGHAT and CDR2 FQDESV (reference sequence). The CDR3 sequence is 14 residues long. The CDR3 DNA sequence: TGTGCCAGCAGCTTATCTCGGCCGAGGGAGACCCAGTACTTC. Translated, it gives CASSLSRPRETQYF.

The genes are TRBV10-3 and TRBJ2-1; 9 bases fit TRBD2. V was clipped by 3 bases and J by 8 bases; unmatched bases: 14. Germline V gene data show CDR1 as ENHRY and CDR2 as SYGVKD. The CDR3 extends over 17 amino acids. This CDR3 is CAISDPGLARRRDEQFF. Written as DNA, the CDR3 is TGTGCCATCAGTGATCCTGGACTAGCGAGGCGTAGGGATGAGCAGTTCTTC.

This chain links TRBV4-3 with TRBJ2-2, with no clear D. The germline V and J ends were trimmed by 4 bases and 0 bases, with 12 bases remaining between them. Looked up from germline, CDR1 is LGHNA and CDR2 is YSLEER. The CDR3 totals 16 residues. The CDR3 protein is CASSPVYSPNTGELFF. CDR3 DNA sequence: TGCGCCAGCAGCCCCGTCTACAGCCCGAACACCGGGGAGCTGTTTTTT.

The genes are TRBV2 and TRBJ2-2; D unresolved. CDR1 and CDR2 (germline): SNHLY, FYNNEI. The CDR3 spans 13 residues. The germline V and J ends were trimmed by 4 bases and 2 bases, with 5 bases remaining between them. This CDR3 reads CASSGSNTGELFF. CDR3 coding DNA: TGTGCCAGCAGTGGGAGTAACACCGGGGAGCTGTTTTTT.

This clone was counted once. This chain links TRBV30 with TRBJ1-1; 8 bases line up with TRBD1. The V segment lost 0 bases and the J segment 5 bases; nucleotides outside the gene matches: 14. Germline assignment: CDR1 GTSNPN and CDR2 SVGIG (reference sequence). CDR3 size: 17 residues. In DNA form, the CDR3 reads TGTGCCTGGAGTGTACACGGACAGGGTGCGCCAGGGACTGAAGCTTTCTTT. Protein product: CAWSVHGQGAPGTEAFF.

The rearrangement joins TRBV24-1 to TRBJ1-3, with D perhaps TRBD1 (5 bases). The CDR3 is 11 amino acids. Germline V gene data show CDR1 as KGHDR and CDR2 as SFDVKD. Here the CDR3 DNA reads TGTTCACGGGACTTTGGAAACACCATATATTTT. Encoded protein: CSRDFGNTIYF.

This sequence joins TRBV7-9 and TRBJ2-1; 9 positions match TRBD1. V was clipped by 4 bases and J by 3 bases; unmatched bases: 10. There are 17 residues in the CDR3. The V gene's germline CDR1 is SEHNR and CDR2 FQNEAQ (reference sequence). DNA of the CDR3: TGTGCCAGCAGCTCTACCTCCGGGACAGGGATCTACAATGAGCAGTTCTTC. Amino acid sequence: CASSSTSGTGIYNEQFF.

This sequence joins TRBV11-1 and TRBJ2-7, with 8 bases matching TRBD1. V was pared by 4 bases and J by 4 bases, with 6 bases of the junction left unmatched. Germline V lookup: CDR1 SGHAT, CDR2 FQDESV (reference sequence). The CDR3 spans 14 residues. CDR3: CASSSGTGFYEQYF. The CDR3 DNA is TGTGCCAGCAGCTCCGGGACAGGATTTTACGAGCAGTACTTC.

The chain combines TRBV5-1 with TRBJ2-3; 15 bases match TRBD2. This CDR3 comprises 17 residues. Germline-derived CDR1 and CDR2 are SGHRS and YFSETQ. Losses at the gene ends were 4 bases for V and 1 base for J; bases not matched to a gene: 4. The CDR3 region has the DNA TGCGCCAGCAGCCCCAGGACTAGCGGGGGGGGCACAGATACGCAGTATTTT. Translation: CASSPRTSGGGTDTQYF.

This chain joins TRBV7-8 and TRBJ2-3; 9 nucleotides line up with TRBD2. The CDR3 has 16 amino acids. Germline CDR1 reads SGHVS; CDR2 reads FQNEAQ. The ends lost 1 base at V and 4 bases at J; junction bases unmatched: 6. CDR3 nucleotides: TGTGCCAGCAGCTTAGTGCTAGCGGGGTTTCCAGATACGCAGTATTTT. Its protein product is CASSLVLAGFPDTQYF.

The rearrangement uses TRBV5-1 and TRBJ2-5; TRBD1 agrees at 7 bases. There are 14 residues in the CDR3. V shed 0 bases and J 3 bases; nucleotides not matched to a gene: 2. CDR1 and CDR2 from the germline V gene are SGHRS and YFSETQ. As DNA, the CDR3 is TGCGCCAGCAGCTTGGGAGGGACAGAAGAGACCCAGTACTTC. Its translation is CASSLGGTEETQYF.

This chain connects TRBV10-2 to TRBJ2-1; 11 positions match TRBD2. Per the germline V gene, CDR1 is WSHSY and CDR2 is SAAADI. Trimming took 3 bases from V and 10 from J; bases not matched to a gene: 8. CDR3 length equals 15 residues. The CDR3 bases are TGCGCCAGCAGTGAAGCTCTAGCGGGGGGTGCCGAGCAGTTCTTC. Its translation: CASSEALAGGAEQFF.

The J gene is TRBJ1-1, the V gene TRBV18; no clear D. The CDR3 sequence is 13 residues long. CDR1 is KGHSH, CDR2 LQKENI, per germline. With 3 bases removed from V and 3 bases from J, the gap between germline ends came to 8 bases. CDR3 coding DNA: TGTGCCAGCTCACCTCGTAGCGACACTGAAGCTTTCTTT. Amino acids: CASSPRSDTEAFF.